This entry concerns a single T cell receptor beta chain. Antigen unknown. Data came from immunoSEQ multiplex PCR; TCRdb stores just in-frame clones and leaves some out. The table includes around 450,000 clones, 80% to 95% detected once. This record belongs to a study of Ad26.COV2.S vaccination and SARS-CoV-2 variants. About the study: A COV1001 Ad26.COV2.S trial-arm participant provided the sample. Ad26.COV2.S, an intramuscular injection, was given once or twice 56 days apart.

Regarding treatment: 15 to 20 received Ad26.COV2.S at low or high dose, single or two shots; a few received placebo; per-sample allocation not given. Each sample was drawn 63 days after the first injection (of vaccine or placebo). Study results and caveats: Those who received the vaccine showed greater spike-specific TCR breadth than those given placebo.

Germline CDR1 is KGHSH and CDR2 is LQKENI. The CDR3 length is 15 residues. The ends lost 6 bases at V and 5 bases at J; junction bases unmatched: 12. The sample in question was peripheral blood, obtained in a trial of Ad26.COV2.S vaccine versus placebo. The rearrangement uses TRBV18 and TRBJ1-1; 7 bases are a match to TRBD1. The sequence was obtained from a person aged 18 to 65 who received the Ad26.COV2.S COVID-19 vaccine or a placebo. Here the CDR3 DNA reads TGTGCCAGCTCGTCCGAGGGGGCGCGAGGGACTGAAGCTTTCTTT. It is translated as CASSSEGARGTEAFF.